This T cell receptor (beta chain) was retrieved from a study of cytomegalovirus exposure and HLA in healthy donors. Study results and limitations: Using the classifier, cytomegalovirus status was reportedly diagnosed with high specificity and sensitivity.

It was with 60 Vbeta and 13 Jbeta primers that the PCR ran. Using immunoSEQ multiplex PCR, the repertoire was profiled, and TCRdb retains in-frame clones only, with some absent. The data contain 150,000 to 200,000 clones, roughly four fifths of them singletons. The CDR3 contains 16 residues. Trimming removed 1 base from V and 1 base from J, with 11 bases in between. This clone has just a few counts. Its antigen remains unknown. This sequence was found in a man aged 18-30 years in good health and CMV-seronegative. The V call is TRBV23-1, the J call TRBJ2-4; possible D gene TRBD1, 6 bases. TRBV23-1 is known as an ORF, though its function is uncertain. Sequenced sample: PBMCs. The CDR3, as DNA: TGCGCCAGCAGTCAATTTGGGCAGGGGGCCAAAAACATTCAGTACTTC. Protein: CASSQFGQGAKNIQYF.